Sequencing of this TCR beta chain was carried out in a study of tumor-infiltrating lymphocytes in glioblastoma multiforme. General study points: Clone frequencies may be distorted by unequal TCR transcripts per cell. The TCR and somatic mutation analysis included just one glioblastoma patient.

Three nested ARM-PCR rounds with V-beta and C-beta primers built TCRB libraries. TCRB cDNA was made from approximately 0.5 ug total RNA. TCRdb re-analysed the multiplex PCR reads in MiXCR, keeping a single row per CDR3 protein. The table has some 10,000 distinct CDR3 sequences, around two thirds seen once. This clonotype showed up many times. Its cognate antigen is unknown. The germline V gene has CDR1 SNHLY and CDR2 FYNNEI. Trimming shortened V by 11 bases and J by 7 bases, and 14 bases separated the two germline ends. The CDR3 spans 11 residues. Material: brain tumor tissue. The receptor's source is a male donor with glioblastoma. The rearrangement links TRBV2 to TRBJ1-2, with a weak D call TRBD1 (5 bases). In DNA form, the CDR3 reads TGTGCCCTGGGACGGGCGGCTGGCTACACCTTC. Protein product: CALGRAAGYTF.